The 15 T cell receptor beta chains reported below all come from one sample, sequenced in a study of blood T cell repertoires in COVID-19 (dated by TCRdb to 2018 to 2020). Libraries were constructed by the immunoSEQ multiplex PCR assay. The clones in this table, taken by TCRdb from immuneACCESS, are in-frame only. Not every clone is retained; where verified, under half of the shortfall comes from an unresolved V gene, and the cause of the rest is unknown. For this sample the table gives 250,000 to 300,000 clones, of which around 89% were detected only once. The top ten hold under 8% of the sample. Sample: peripheral blood. The receptors shown here come from a woman aged 30 to 39 who had recovered from COVID-19.

The V gene is TRBV25-1, the J gene TRBJ2-5; 7 bases map to TRBD1. The germline CDR1 and CDR2 sequences are MGHDK and SYGVNS. The ends lost 5 bases at V and 4 bases at J; junction bases unmatched: 7. The CDR3 runs 14 residues. The CDR3 sequence: CASSKTGSRETQYF. The DNA of the CDR3 is TGTGCCAGCAGTAAGACAGGGAGCCGAGAGACCCAGTACTTC.

The chain is built from TRBV5-1 and TRBJ1-2; 9 bases agree with TRBD1. The CDR3 runs to 15 residues. Trimming removed 0 bases from V and 3 bases from J; junction bases left unmatched: 3. Germline CDR1 and CDR2: SGHRS and YFSETQ. The CDR3, as DNA: TGCGCCAGCAGCTTGGACACAGGGGGCGACTATGGCTACACCTTC. Protein sequence: CASSLDTGGDYGYTF.

DNA of the CDR3: TGTGCCAGCAGTGGACCACAGGCCGGTGGCTACACCTTC. This translates into CASSGPQAGGYTF. The genes are TRBV2 and TRBJ1-2; D is possibly TRBD1 (5 bases). With 4 bases removed from V and 7 bases from J, the gap between germline ends came to 13 bases. In germline, CDR1 is SNHLY, CDR2 FYNNEI. The CDR3 extends over 13 amino acids. The full variable domain, completed using reference TRBV2 and TRBJ1-2, is EPEVTQTPSHQVTQMGQEVILRCVPISNHLYFYWYRQILGQKVEFLVSFYNNEISEKSEIFDDQFSVERPDGSNFTLKIRSTKLEDSAMYFCASSGPQAGGYTFGSGTRLTVV.

The V gene is TRBV18, the J gene TRBJ1-5, with 8 nucleotides matching TRBD1. The V gene end was trimmed by 3 bases and the J gene end by 0 bases; junction bases not matched to a gene: 10. Germline CDR1 reads KGHSH; CDR2 reads LQKENI. This CDR3 region has 18 residues. The CDR3 loop reads CASSPLGTGPYSNQPQHF. The CDR3 region has the DNA TGTGCCAGCTCACCTTTGGGGACAGGACCTTATAGCAATCAGCCCCAGCATTTT.

This clone was counted a single time. This chain uses TRBV4-1 with TRBJ1-2, with unresolved D. Germline V gene lookup returns CDR1 MGHRA and CDR2 YSYEKL. V was shortened by 10 bases and J by 3 bases, with 18 bases between the two germline ends. This CDR3 is 14 amino acids long. The CDR3 DNA reads TGCGCCACGGGTAGGTCGACTTTCGACTATGGCTACACCTTC. This sequence encodes CATGRSTFDYGYTF.

Only one count was recorded for this clone. The chain combines TRBV5-1 with TRBJ2-3; 10 positions match TRBD2. The CDR3 runs 16 residues. Germline V gene sequence: CDR1 SGHRS, CDR2 YFSETQ. Losses at the gene ends were 4 bases for V and 4 bases for J; bases not matched to a gene: 9. This chain's CDR3 is CASSPRLAGVADTQYF. The CDR3, as DNA: TGCGCCAGCAGCCCCAGGCTAGCGGGGGTGGCAGATACGCAGTATTTT.

The chain has TRBV25-1 and TRBJ1-1; D not certain. Germline CDR1 and CDR2: MGHDK and SYGVNS. V lost 5 bases and J 6 bases, leaving 13 bases between the germline ends. CDR3 length: 13 residues. For the CDR3, the DNA is TGTGCCAGCAGTACGTGGGCTGACGCTGAAGCTTTCTTT. Its protein is CASSTWADAEAFF.

The V call is TRBV21-1, the J call TRBJ2-2; TRBD1 was called by the table and not checked on the DNA. TRBV21-1 is annotated as a pseudogene. This CDR3 spans 16 amino acids. The chain's CDR3 is CASSKFGRGDTGELFF. The DNA for the CDR3 is TGTGCCAGCAGCAAATTCGGCAGGGGGGACACCGGGGAGCTGTTTTTT.

The chain is built from TRBV5-1 and TRBJ1-4; possibly TRBD1 for D (5 bases). The CDR3 runs 16 residues. V lost 0 bases and J 4 bases, leaving 13 bases between the germline ends. The germline gives CDR1 SGHRS, CDR2 YFSETQ. The CDR3 reads CASSLVGGTDNEKLFF. DNA for the CDR3: TGCGCCAGCAGCTTGGTTGGGGGGACGGATAATGAAAAACTGTTTTTT.

The rearrangement joins TRBV6-5 to TRBJ1-1; D ambiguous. Trimming took off 4 bases at V and 2 bases at J, with 17 bases between the two ends. Germline V lookup: CDR1 MNHEY, CDR2 SVGAGI. CDR3 length: 16 amino acids. The DNA for the CDR3 is TGTGCCAGCAGTTTTACGAGCGGGCTTCTAAACACTGAAGCTTTCTTT. It translates to CASSFTSGLLNTEAFF.

The gene calls are TRBV6-5 and TRBJ1-2, with 9 bases matching TRBD1. V was clipped by 6 bases and J by 7 bases; unmatched bases: 9. The CDR3 has 14 residues. Germline values: CDR1 MNHEY, CDR2 SVGAGI. The CDR3 DNA reads as TGTGCCAGCAGCTCCGGGACAGGGAATCGTGGCTACACCTTC. It translates to CASSSGTGNRGYTF.

V and J are TRBV7-2 and TRBJ2-3; 9 nucleotides agree with TRBD1. This CDR3 comprises 14 residues. Germline values: CDR1 SGHTA, CDR2 FQGNSA. J gave up 6 bases and V 1 base, and 2 bases lay outside the gene matches. CDR3 residues: CASSLGDRVDTQYF. The CDR3, as DNA: TGTGCCAGCAGCTTAGGGGACAGGGTTGATACGCAGTATTTT.

V gene TRBV3-1 (or the pseudogene TRBV3-2) combines with J gene TRBJ1-5; the D gene is possibly TRBD1 (5 bases). Between the trimmed V and J ends, which lost 1 base and 0 bases, there was a span of 7 bases. Germline CDR1 reads LGHDT; CDR2 reads YNNKEL (reference sequence). This CDR3 comprises 15 residues. DNA of the CDR3: TGTGCCAGCAGCCAAGGGACAACTAGCAATCAGCCCCAGCATTTT. Its translation is CASSQGTTSNQPQHF.

The rearrangement uses TRBV30 and TRBJ2-7; D remains ambiguous. This CDR3 is built from 13 residues. V was clipped by 0 bases and J by 3 bases, with 9 bases between them. Germline-derived CDR1 and CDR2 are GTSNPN and SVGIG (reference sequence). CDR3 in DNA: TGTGCCTGGAGTGTACGAGATGGCTACGAGCAGTACTTC. This codes for CAWSVRDGYEQYF.

This clone was seen just once. The chain employs TRBV18 and TRBJ1-1; the match to TRBD1 covers 8 bases. With 5 bases clipped from V and 4 bases from J, the junction kept 9 bases outside the gene matches. Germline CDR1 is KGHSH and CDR2 is LQKENI. This CDR3 contains 15 residues. This chain's CDR3 is CASSGTDRGGTEAFF. The CDR3 DNA follows: TGTGCCAGCTCAGGGACCGACAGGGGAGGCACTGAAGCTTTCTTT. The full variable domain, its missing parts supplied by reference TRBV18 and TRBJ1-1, is NAGVMQNPRHLVRRRGQEARLRCSPMKGHSHVYWYRQLPEEGLKFMVYLQKENIIDESGMPKERFSAEFPKEGPSILRIQQVVRGDSAAYFCASSGTDRGGTEAFFGQGTRLTVV.